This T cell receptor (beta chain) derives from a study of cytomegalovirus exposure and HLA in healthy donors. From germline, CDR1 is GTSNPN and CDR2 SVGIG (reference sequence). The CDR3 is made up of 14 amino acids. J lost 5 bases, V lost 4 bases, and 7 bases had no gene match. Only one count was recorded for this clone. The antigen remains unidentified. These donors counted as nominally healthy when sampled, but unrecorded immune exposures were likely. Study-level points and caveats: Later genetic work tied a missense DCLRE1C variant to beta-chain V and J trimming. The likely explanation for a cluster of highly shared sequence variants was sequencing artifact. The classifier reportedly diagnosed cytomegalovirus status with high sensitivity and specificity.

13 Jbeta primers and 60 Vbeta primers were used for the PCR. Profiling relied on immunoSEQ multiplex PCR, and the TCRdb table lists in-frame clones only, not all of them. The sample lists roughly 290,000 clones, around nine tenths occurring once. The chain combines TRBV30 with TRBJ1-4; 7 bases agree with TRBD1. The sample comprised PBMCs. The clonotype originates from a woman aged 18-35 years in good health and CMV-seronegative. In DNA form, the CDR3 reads TGTGCCTGGACCCGGGGACAGTGGAATGAAAAACTGTTTTTT. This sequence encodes CAWTRGQWNEKLFF.